This is a list of T cell receptor beta chains from one sample in a study of early T cells in non-severe SARS-CoV-2 infection. Each CDR3 protein gets one entry after TCRdb re-called the 5' RACE reads with MiXCR. The data contain 30,000 to 40,000 distinct CDR3 sequences, 5.5% to 7.5% of them singletons. Material for sequencing was whole blood. Receptors were obtained from an adult who was a healthcare worker with PCR-confirmed SARS-CoV-2 infection or an uninfected control (not recorded which). Each CDR3 is given with its conserved first and last residue. Each record gives: J gene, V gene, D gene, clone size, CDR3 DNA, CDR3 protein. A D gene is named only where the DNA matches it firmly. Rows may omit the clone size; those that give it use once, few, many or a size class.

>TRBJ2-2|TRBV10-3|TRBD1|many
TGTGCCGCCAAAACAGGGGACACCGGGGAGCTGTTTTTT
CAAKTGDTGELFF
>TRBJ1-6|TRBV28|TRBD1|few
TGTGCCAGCCCGGACAGGGAGAATTCACCCCTCCACTTT
CASPDRENSPLHF
>TRBJ2-7|TRBV29-1|TRBD1|few
TGCAGCGTTGATTTGGGACAGGACCCCCGGGAGCAGTACTTC
CSVDLGQDPREQYF
>TRBJ1-2|TRBV7-9|.|few
TGTGCCAGCAGCCCGACGGGTTACTATGGCTACACCTTC
CASSPTGYYGYTF
>TRBJ2-7|TRBV11-2|TRBD1|many
TGTGCCAGCAGCACCGAGACAGGGTTAAACGAGCAGTACTTC
CASSTETGLNEQYF
>TRBJ2-3|TRBV20-1|TRBD2|many
TGCAGTGTGACTAGCGGGGGGCCAGATACGCAGTATTTT
CSVTSGGPDTQYF
>TRBJ1-2|TRBV29-1|.|many
TGCAGCGTTGGAGGGATAAGATATGGCTACACCTTC
CSVGGIRYGYTF
>TRBJ2-7|TRBV11-2|.|many
TGTGCCAGCAGCTTAGATCAGGGGGGCTACGAGCAGTACTTC
CASSLDQGGYEQYF
>TRBJ1-4|TRBV30|.|.
TGTGCCTGGACGTTGGACGCTAATGAAAAACTGTTTTTT
CAWTLDANEKLFF
>TRBJ2-3|TRBV5-5|TRBD2|.
TGTGCCAGCAGCTTGGGGCTAGCGGGTAGCAAGTTCCAAACAGATACGCAGTATTTT
CASSLGLAGSKFQTDTQYF
>TRBJ1-2|TRBV14|TRBD1|many
TGTGCCAGCAGCCAAGCCCTGGAGGGGGCGCGAGGCTACACCTTC
CASSQALEGARGYTF
>TRBJ2-5|TRBV20-1|.|many
TGCAGTGCTAGAGTGGCAGGCCGTCAAGAGACCCAGTACTTC
CSARVAGRQETQYF
>TRBJ2-5|TRBV11-2|TRBD2|many
TGTGCCAGCAGCCCCACACGGACTAGCGCTCAAGAGACCCAGTACTTC
CASSPTRTSAQETQYF
>TRBJ1-2|TRBV7-2|TRBD1|many
TGTGCCAGCAGCCGGGACAGGGGGCGAACCAACTATGGCTACACCTTC
CASSRDRGRTNYGYTF
>TRBJ2-7|TRBV7-2|.|many
TGTGCCAGCAGCTTATCGGCAGGACTCACCTACGAGCAGTACTTC
CASSLSAGLTYEQYF
>TRBJ2-1|TRBV5-1|.|.
TGCGCCAGCAGCTTCCTTTACAATGAGCAGTTCTTC
CASSFLYNEQFF